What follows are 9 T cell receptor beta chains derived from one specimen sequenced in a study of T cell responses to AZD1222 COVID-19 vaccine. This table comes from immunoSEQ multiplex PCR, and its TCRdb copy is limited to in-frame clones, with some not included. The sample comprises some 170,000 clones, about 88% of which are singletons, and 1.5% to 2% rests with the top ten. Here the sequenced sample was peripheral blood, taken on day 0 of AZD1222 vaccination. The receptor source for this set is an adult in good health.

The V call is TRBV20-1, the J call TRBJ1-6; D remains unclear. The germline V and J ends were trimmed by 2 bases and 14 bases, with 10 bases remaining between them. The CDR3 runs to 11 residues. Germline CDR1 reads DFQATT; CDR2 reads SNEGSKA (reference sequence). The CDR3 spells CSARRDVSLHF. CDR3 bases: TGCAGTGCTAGACGCGACGTATCCCTCCACTTT.

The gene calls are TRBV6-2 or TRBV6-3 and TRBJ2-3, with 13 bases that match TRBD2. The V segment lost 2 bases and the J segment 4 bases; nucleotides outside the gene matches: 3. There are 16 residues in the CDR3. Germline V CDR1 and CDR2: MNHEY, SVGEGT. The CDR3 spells CASSYRLAGGADTQYF. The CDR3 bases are TGTGCCAGCAGTTACAGACTAGCGGGGGGCGCAGATACGCAGTATTTT.

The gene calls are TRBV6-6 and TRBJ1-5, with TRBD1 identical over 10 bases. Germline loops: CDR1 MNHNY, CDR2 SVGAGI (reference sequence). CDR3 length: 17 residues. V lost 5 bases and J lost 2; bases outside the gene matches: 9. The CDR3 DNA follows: TGTGCCAGCAGTCGAAACTCCGGACAGGGGGGCAATCAGCCCCAGCATTTT. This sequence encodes CASSRNSGQGGNQPQHF.

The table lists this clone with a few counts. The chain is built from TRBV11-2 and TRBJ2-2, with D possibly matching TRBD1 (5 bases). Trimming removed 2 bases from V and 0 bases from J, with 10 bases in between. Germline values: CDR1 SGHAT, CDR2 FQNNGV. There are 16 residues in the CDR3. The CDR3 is CASSLWGFSNTGELFF. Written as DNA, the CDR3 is TGTGCCAGCAGCTTATGGGGCTTCTCGAACACCGGGGAGCTGTTTTTT.

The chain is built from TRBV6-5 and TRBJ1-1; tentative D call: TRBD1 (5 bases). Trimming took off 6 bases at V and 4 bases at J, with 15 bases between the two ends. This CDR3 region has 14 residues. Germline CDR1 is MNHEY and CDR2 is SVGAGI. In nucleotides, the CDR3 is TGTGCCAGCAGCCCAGGACAATTTGGCACTGAAGCTTTCTTT. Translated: CASSPGQFGTEAFF.

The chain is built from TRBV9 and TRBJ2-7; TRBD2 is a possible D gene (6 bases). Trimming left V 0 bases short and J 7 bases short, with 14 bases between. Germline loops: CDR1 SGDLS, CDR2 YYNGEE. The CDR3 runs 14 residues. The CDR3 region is CASSVAPQEGEQYF. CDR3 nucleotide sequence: TGTGCCAGCAGCGTAGCCCCTCAGGAGGGGGAGCAGTACTTC.

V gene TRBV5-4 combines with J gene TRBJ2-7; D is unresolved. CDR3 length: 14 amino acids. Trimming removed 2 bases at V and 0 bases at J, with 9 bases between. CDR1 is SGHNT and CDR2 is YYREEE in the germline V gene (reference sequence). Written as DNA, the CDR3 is TGTGCCAGCAGCTTCGAAGGTAGCTCCTACGAGCAGTACTTC. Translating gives CASSFEGSSYEQYF.

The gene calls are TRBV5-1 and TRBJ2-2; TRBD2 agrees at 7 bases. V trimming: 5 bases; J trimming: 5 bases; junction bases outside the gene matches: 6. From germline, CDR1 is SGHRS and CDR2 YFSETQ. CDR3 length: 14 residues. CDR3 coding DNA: TGCGCCAGCAGATCACCGCGGGGGACCGGGGAGCTGTTTTTT. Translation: CASRSPRGTGELFF.

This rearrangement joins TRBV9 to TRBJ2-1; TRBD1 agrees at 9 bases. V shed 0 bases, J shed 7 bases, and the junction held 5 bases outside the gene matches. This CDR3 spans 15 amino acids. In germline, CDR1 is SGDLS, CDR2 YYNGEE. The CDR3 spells CASSVVETGGNEQFF. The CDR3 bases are TGTGCCAGCAGCGTAGTAGAGACAGGGGGGAATGAGCAGTTCTTC.